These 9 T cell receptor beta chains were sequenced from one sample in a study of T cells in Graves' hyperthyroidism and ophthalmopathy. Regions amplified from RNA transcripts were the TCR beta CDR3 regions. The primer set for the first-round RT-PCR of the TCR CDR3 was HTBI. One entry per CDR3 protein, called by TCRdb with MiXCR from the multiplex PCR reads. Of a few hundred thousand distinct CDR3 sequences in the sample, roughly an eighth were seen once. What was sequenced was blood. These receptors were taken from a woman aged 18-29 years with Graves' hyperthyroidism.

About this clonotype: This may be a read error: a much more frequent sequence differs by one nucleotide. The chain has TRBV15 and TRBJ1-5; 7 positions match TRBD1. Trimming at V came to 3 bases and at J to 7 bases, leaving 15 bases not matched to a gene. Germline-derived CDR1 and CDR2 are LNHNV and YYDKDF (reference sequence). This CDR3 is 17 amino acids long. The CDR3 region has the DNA TGTGCCACCAGCAGCATGCTGTTGACAGGGAGCGAGCAGCCCCAGCATTTT. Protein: CATSSMLLTGSEQPQHF.

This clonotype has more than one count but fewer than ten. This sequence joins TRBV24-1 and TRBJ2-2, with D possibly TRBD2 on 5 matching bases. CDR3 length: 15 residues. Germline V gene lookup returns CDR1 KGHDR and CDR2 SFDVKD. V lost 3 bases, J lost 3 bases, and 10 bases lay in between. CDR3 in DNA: TGTGCCACCAGTGATAGAGGGATGGACACCGGGGAGCTGTTTTTT. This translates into CATSDRGMDTGELFF.

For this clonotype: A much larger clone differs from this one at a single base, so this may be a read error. In DNA, the CDR3 is TGTGCCAGCAGTCAGACTAGCAGCGCAGATACGCAGTATTTT. This gives the protein CASSQTSSADTQYF. V and J are TRBV12-3 or TRBV12-4 and TRBJ2-3, with 7 bases identical to TRBD2. This CDR3 spans 14 amino acids. J was trimmed by 4 bases and V by 5 bases; bases with no gene match: 6.

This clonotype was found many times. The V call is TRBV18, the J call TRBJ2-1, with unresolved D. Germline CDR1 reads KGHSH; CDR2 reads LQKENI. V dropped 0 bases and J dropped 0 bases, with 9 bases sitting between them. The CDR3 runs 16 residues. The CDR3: CASSPPGRDSYNEQFF. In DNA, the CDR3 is TGTGCCAGCTCACCACCGGGAAGGGACTCCTACAATGAGCAGTTCTTC.

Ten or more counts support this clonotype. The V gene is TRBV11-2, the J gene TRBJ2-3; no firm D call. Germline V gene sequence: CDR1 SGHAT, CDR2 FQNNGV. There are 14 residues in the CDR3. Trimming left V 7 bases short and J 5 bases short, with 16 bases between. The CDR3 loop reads CASTTPIGEDTQYF. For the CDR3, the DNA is TGTGCCAGCACCACCCCCATTGGGGAAGATACGCAGTATTTT.

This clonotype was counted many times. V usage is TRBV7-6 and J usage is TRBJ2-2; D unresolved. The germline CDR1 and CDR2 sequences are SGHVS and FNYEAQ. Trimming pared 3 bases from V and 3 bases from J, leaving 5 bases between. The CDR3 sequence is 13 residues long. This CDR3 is CASSFGDTGELFF. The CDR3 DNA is TGTGCCAGCAGCTTTGGTGACACCGGGGAGCTGTTTTTT.

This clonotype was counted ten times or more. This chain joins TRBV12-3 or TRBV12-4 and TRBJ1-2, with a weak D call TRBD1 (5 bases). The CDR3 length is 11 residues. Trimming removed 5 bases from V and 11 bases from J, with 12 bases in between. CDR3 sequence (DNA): TGTGCCAGCAGTCCGGGGGGGTTGTACACCTTC. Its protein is CASSPGGLYTF.

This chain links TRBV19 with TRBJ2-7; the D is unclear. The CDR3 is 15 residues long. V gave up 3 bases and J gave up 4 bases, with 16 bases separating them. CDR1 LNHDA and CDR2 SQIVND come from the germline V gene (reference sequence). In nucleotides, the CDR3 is TGTGCCAGTAGTATTGGTACACCATATAATTACGAGCAGTACTTC. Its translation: CASSIGTPYNYEQYF.

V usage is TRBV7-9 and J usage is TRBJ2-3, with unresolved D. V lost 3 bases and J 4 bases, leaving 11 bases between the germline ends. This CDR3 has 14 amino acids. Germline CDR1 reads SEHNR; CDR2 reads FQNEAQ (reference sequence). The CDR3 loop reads CASSLAPVPDTQYF. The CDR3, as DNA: TGTGCCAGCAGCTTGGCGCCGGTACCAGATACGCAGTATTTT.